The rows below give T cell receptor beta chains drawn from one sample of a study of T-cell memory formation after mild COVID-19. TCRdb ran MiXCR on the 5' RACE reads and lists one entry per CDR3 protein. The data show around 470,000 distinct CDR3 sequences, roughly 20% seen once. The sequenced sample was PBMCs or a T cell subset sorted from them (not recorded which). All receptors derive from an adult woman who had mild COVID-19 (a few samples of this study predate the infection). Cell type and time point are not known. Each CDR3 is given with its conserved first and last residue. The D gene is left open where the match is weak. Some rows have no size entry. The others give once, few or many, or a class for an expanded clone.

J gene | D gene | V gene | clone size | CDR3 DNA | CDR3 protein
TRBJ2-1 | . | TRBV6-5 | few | TGTGCCAGCAAGGGACCTAACAATGAGCAGTTCTTC | CASKGPNNEQFF
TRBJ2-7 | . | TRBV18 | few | TGTGCCAGCTCACCACCTCTGAGGGGCCTGGGAGAGCAGTACTTC | CASSPPLRGLGEQYF
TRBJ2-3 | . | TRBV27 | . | TGTGCCAGCAGTTTAGGGCCGGGCAGCACAGATACGCAGTATTTT | CASSLGPGSTDTQYF
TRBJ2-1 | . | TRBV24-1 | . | TGTGCCACCAGTGATCCTTTACAGGGAGATGAGCAGTTCTTC | CATSDPLQGDEQFF
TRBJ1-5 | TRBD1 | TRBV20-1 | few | TGCAGTGCCCGGACAGGGTCGAATCAGCCCCAGCATTTT | CSARTGSNQPQHF
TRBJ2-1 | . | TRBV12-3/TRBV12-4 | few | TGTGCCAGCAGTCCCTATCGGGGAGGCTCCTACAATGAGCAGTTCTTC | CASSPYRGGSYNEQFF
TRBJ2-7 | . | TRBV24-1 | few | TGTGCCACCAGTGACCCGGGGACTCACCACTACGAGCAGTACTTC | CATSDPGTHHYEQYF
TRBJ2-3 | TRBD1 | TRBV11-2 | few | TGTGCCAGCAGTTACGGACAGGGCTTAGTCGATACGCAGTATTTT | CASSYGQGLVDTQYF
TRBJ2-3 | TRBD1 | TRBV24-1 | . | TGTGCCACCAGTGATTGGACAGGGGGCGCAGATACGCAGTATTTT | CATSDWTGGADTQYF
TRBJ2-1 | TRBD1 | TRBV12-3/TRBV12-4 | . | TGTGCCAGCAGTGCCGGGACAGGGGGTTACGAGCAGTTCTTC | CASSAGTGGYEQFF
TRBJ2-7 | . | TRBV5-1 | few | TGCGCCAGCAGTCCCCTCGTACCGAGTCCCAACGAGCAGTACTTC | CASSPLVPSPNEQYF
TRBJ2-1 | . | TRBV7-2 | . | TGTGCCAGCAGCTTCCGGACGTTTTCCTACAATGAGCAGTTCTTC | CASSFRTFSYNEQFF
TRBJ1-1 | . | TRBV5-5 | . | TGTGCCAGCAGCCCCGACCTATTCGGGGGGAACACTGAAGCTTTCTTT | CASSPDLFGGNTEAFF
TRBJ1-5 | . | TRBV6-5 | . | TGTGCCAGCAGTCTGATAGGGGGTACCAATCAGCCCCAGCATTTT | CASSLIGGTNQPQHF
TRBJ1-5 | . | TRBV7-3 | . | TGTGTCTGCTGCAAAAGGGAGTCGAATCAGCCCCAGCATTTT | CVCCKRESNQPQHF
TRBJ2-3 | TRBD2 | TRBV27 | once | TGTGCCAGCAGTTTAAGTGGTAGCGGGAGGGCCGGAGATACGCAGTATTTT | CASSLSGSGRAGDTQYF
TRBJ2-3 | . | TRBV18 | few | TGTGCCAGCTCACCGAGGGCAGATACGCAGTATTTT | CASSPRADTQYF
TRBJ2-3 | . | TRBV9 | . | TGTGCCAGCAGCGTAGCTGACCATAACCCAGATACGCAGTATTTT | CASSVADHNPDTQYF
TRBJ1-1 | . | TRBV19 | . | TGTGCCAGTAGTATAGGACGGTACGGGGTGAACACTGAAGCTTTCTTT | CASSIGRYGVNTEAFF
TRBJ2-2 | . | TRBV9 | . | TGTGCCAGCAGCGTAGGGTATCGTGAATCCGGGGAGCTGTTTTTT | CASSVGYRESGELFF
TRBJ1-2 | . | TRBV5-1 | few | TGCGCCAGCAGCTTGGACAGACCTACTAACTATGGCTACACCTTC | CASSLDRPTNYGYTF
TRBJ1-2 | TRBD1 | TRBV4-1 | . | TGCGCCAGCAGCCAGCTCCAGGGGGCTGGTAACTATGGCTACACCTTC | CASSQLQGAGNYGYTF